Sequencing of this T cell receptor beta chain was carried out in a study of shared clonotypes between healthy human individuals. Assay: immunoSEQ multiplex PCR; the TCRdb copy retains only in-frame clones and omits some. The sample has fewer than 3 million clones; 80% to 95% are singletons. Study findings and constraints: Researchers found naive subsets generally carried larger estimated richness than memory subsets. The four-donor shared clonotypes exceeded non-shared clonotypes in generation probability, with non-shared ones scoring lower.

Germline V gene sequence: CDR1 KGHSH, CDR2 LQKENI. This CDR3 is built from 16 residues. V lost 6 bases and J lost 6; bases outside the gene matches: 8. Concerning this clone itself: Its antigen is unknown.

Material for sequencing was naive CD4+ T cells from PBMCs. Described subset: CD45RA+ positively selected. This clonotype was obtained from a man aged 18 to 29 in good health. Some clones in this sample may be carry-over from other donors' samples. This sequence joins TRBV18 and TRBJ2-1; TRBD2 matches 13 bases. CDR3 DNA: TGTGCCAGCTCCCTTGGACTAGCGGGAGTGAGCAATGAGCAGTTCTTC. It codes for CASSLGLAGVSNEQFF.